The 10 T cell receptor beta chains below were found in one sample sequenced in a study of T cells in Graves' hyperthyroidism and ophthalmopathy. Amplification yielded TCR beta CDR3 regions, with RNA transcripts as the source. When the TCR CDR3 underwent first-round RT-PCR, the HTBI primer set was used. TCRdb reprocessed the multiplex PCR reads with MiXCR, giving one entry per CDR3 protein. The table includes 600,000 to 800,000 distinct CDR3 sequences, approximately 40% detected once. The sequenced material came from blood. The receptor source for this set is a woman in her thirties or forties with Graves' hyperthyroidism.

Details on this clonotype: A single base separates this from a much larger clone, so it may be a read error. The J gene is TRBJ2-7, the V gene TRBV20-1; 7 nucleotides line up with TRBD1. The CDR3 contains 13 residues. CDR1 and CDR2 from the germline V gene are DFQATT and SNEGSKA (reference sequence). The ends lost 3 bases at V and 6 bases at J; junction bases unmatched: 8. CDR3 loop: CSASGQGVGEQYF. CDR3 DNA: TGCAGTGCTAGCGGGCAGGGGGTAGGCGAGCAGTACTTC.

This clonotype has at least ten counts. The gene calls are TRBV19 and TRBJ1-2, with D tentatively TRBD1 (5 bases). Trimming took off 8 bases at V and 0 bases at J, with 19 bases between the two ends. CDR1 LNHDA and CDR2 SQIVND come from the germline V gene (reference sequence). The CDR3 length is 16 residues. The CDR3 is CASGVKQGYTNYGYTF. The CDR3 DNA sequence: TGTGCCAGTGGGGTGAAGCAGGGATACACTAACTATGGCTACACCTTC.

In its sample, this clonotype was seen a few times. This chain joins TRBV29-1 and TRBJ1-1, with D uncertain. This CDR3 region has 10 residues. The V end was cut by 6 bases, the J end by 6 bases, with 8 bases between. Germline lookup yields CDR1 SQVTM and CDR2 ANQGSEA. The CDR3 DNA reads TGCAGCGTCCGGGGATCTGAAGCTTTCTTT. It translates to CSVRGSEAFF.

The chain recombines TRBV7-2 with TRBJ2-7; D is uncertain. V lost 0 bases and J 4 bases, leaving 7 bases between the germline ends. The CDR3 runs 13 residues. Germline V CDR1 and CDR2: SGHTA, FQGNSA. CDR3: CASSLAPLYEQYF. The CDR3 region has the DNA TGTGCCAGCAGCTTAGCCCCATTATACGAGCAGTACTTC.

This clonotype was detected many times. The V gene is TRBV7-9, the J gene TRBJ1-2; D gene unclear. V was clipped by 3 bases and J by 7 bases, with 9 bases between them. There are 12 residues in the CDR3. Germline V gene lookup returns CDR1 SEHNR and CDR2 FQNEAQ (reference sequence). CDR3 loop: CASSFRRGGYTF. CDR3 nucleotides: TGTGCCAGCAGCTTCCGCCGGGGTGGCTACACCTTC. Drawing the rest from reference TRBV7-9 and TRBJ1-2, the complete variable domain is DTGVSQNPRHKITKRGQNVTFRCDPISEHNRLYWYRQTLGQGPEFLTYFQNEAQLEKSRLLSDRFSAERPKGSFSTLEIQRTEQGDSAMYLCASSFRRGGYTFGSGTRLTVV.

This clonotype was seen many times. V gene TRBV4-3 combines with J gene TRBJ1-2; possible D gene TRBD1, 5 bases. The V gene lost 1 base and the J gene lost 4 bases, with 13 bases spanning the gap. Germline V CDR1 and CDR2: LGHNA, YSLEER. The CDR3 is made up of 15 amino acids. The DNA of the CDR3 is TGCGCCAGCAGCCAAGGTGGCGGGGCCCTCTATGGCTACACCTTC. Amino acids: CASSQGGGALYGYTF.

A few counts support this clonotype. The V gene is TRBV24-1, the J gene TRBJ1-5; weak D call: TRBD1 (5 bases). Trimming shortened V by 3 bases and J by 5 bases, and 10 bases separated the two germline ends. Germline V CDR1 and CDR2: KGHDR, SFDVKD. The CDR3 consists of 14 residues. The CDR3 DNA reads TGTGCCACCAGTGATACGGGGACCCATCAGCCCCAGCATTTT. It yields the protein CATSDTGTHQPQHF.

There are a few counts of this clonotype. The chain is built from TRBV6-5 and TRBJ1-4; TRBD1 might be the D (5 bases). Trimming removed 0 bases at V and 8 bases at J, with 13 bases between. Looked up from germline, CDR1 is MNHEY and CDR2 is SVGAGI. The CDR3 length is 15 residues. Written as DNA, the CDR3 is TGTGCCAGCAGTTACTCGGGGGAGAGTGGGGAAAAACTGTTTTTT. It yields the protein CASSYSGESGEKLFF.

At least ten counts were recorded for this clonotype. The rearrangement joins TRBV25-1 to TRBJ1-1; 8 nucleotides line up with TRBD1. This CDR3 spans 16 amino acids. Looked up from germline, CDR1 is MGHDK and CDR2 is SYGVNS. Trimming took 6 bases from V and 5 from J; bases not matched to a gene: 14. DNA of the CDR3: TGTGCCAGCAGCGGTGGGGACAGGTACAGCGGGACTGAAGCTTTCTTT. This codes for CASSGGDRYSGTEAFF.

This clonotype was recorded at least ten times. The DNA of the CDR3 is TGTGCCAGCAGTTACTCACCGGTATTAGGCTACACCTTC. Its translation: CASSYSPVLGYTF. V gene TRBV6-5 combines with J gene TRBJ1-2; D is ambiguous. The CDR3 contains 13 residues. CDR1 is MNHEY, CDR2 SVGAGI, per germline. Trimming shortened V by 0 bases and J by 8 bases, and 10 bases separated the two germline ends.